In this sample, the clone carrying this TCR beta chain turned up a few times. This record comes from a study of blood T cell repertoires in COVID-19. This table comes from immunoSEQ multiplex PCR, and its TCRdb copy is limited to in-frame clones, with some not included. This table holds roughly 220,000 clones, 85% to 90% found once. V shed 2 bases, J shed 4 bases, and the junction held 2 bases outside the gene matches. This CDR3 has 13 amino acids. Germline loops: CDR1 SGHRS, CDR2 YFSETQ. The receptor was isolated from a man aged 60 to 75 with acute or convalescent COVID-19. V is TRBV5-1 and J is TRBJ1-2, with 7 positions matching TRBD1. Sequencing input: peripheral blood. CDR3 in amino acids: CASSFRDSYGYTF. The CDR3, as DNA: TGCGCCAGCAGCTTCCGGGACAGCTATGGCTACACCTTC.